The rows below give T cell receptor beta chains drawn from one sample of a study of cytomegalovirus exposure and HLA in healthy donors. Profiling relied on immunoSEQ multiplex PCR, and the TCRdb table lists in-frame clones only, not all of them. The sample shows just over 150,000 clones, under 85% of them seen only once. Input material: PBMCs. The source of these receptors is a young woman in good health and CMV-seronegative. Each CDR3 is given with its conserved first and last residue. The order of the fields is J gene, V gene, D gene, clone size, CDR3 DNA, CDR3 protein. A D gene is named only where the DNA matches it firmly. The size of a clone is reported for some rows only, either as once, few or many, or as a class for expanded clones.

TRBJ2-7 TRBV7-9 NA few TGTGCCAGCAGCCTGAGAGGTTACGAGCAGTACTTC CASSLRGYEQYF
TRBJ1-1 TRBV2 NA NA TGTGCCAGCAGTCCCAGGGGGAACACTGAAGCTTTCTTT CASSPRGNTEAFF
TRBJ1-5 TRBV5-8 NA NA TGTGCCAGCAGCCCCCTGGAGGGACGTCAGCCCCAGCATTTT CASSPLEGRQPQHF
TRBJ1-3 TRBV5-4 TRBD1 once TGTGCCAGCAGCTTCGACAGGGGCTCTGGAAACACCATATATTTT CASSFDRGSGNTIYF
TRBJ2-3 TRBV16 NA NA TGTGCCAGCAGCCTACTTGAAACGCAGTATTTT CASSLLETQYF
TRBJ2-1 TRBV5-1 NA NA TGCGCCAGCAGCTTGGAGGGGTTGGATGAGCAGTTCTTC CASSLEGLDEQFF
TRBJ2-2 TRBV2 NA once TGTGCCAGCGGCCAGACAGTGTACACCGGGGAGCTGTTTTTT CASGQTVYTGELFF
TRBJ2-1 TRBV7-7 TRBD2 few TGTGCTAGCAGCTTACTAGCGGGGGCTTACAATGAGCAGTTCTTC CASSLLAGAYNEQFF
TRBJ1-1 TRBV6-6 TRBD1 few TGTGCCAGCAGTTCAGACAGGGGGCAATTCACTGAAGCTTTCTTT CASSSDRGQFTEAFF
TRBJ2-5 TRBV6-6 NA NA TGTGCCAGCAGGGCCTCGGAGACCCAGTACTTC CASRASETQYF
TRBJ1-1 TRBV30 NA NA TGTGCCTGGACTACAAGGTCCTACTACTCAGAAGGCACTGAAGCTTTCTTT CAWTTRSYYSEGTEAFF
TRBJ2-7 TRBV2 NA once TGTGCCAGCAGTTATTTTTCAGGCGAGCAGTACTTC CASSYFSGEQYF
TRBJ1-2 TRBV6-1 NA NA TGTGCCAGCAGTAGGGGGGGTTCCTATGGCTACACCTTC CASSRGGSYGYTF
TRBJ1-6 TRBV4-2 NA NA TGTGCCAGCAGCCAAGGGACAAAGAGCTCCTATAATTCACCCCTCCACTTT CASSQGTKSSYNSPLHF
TRBJ2-3 TRBV5-1 TRBD2 NA TGCGCCAGCAGCTTGGCCCCGACTAGCGGGGGGGCGGCGGGGACAGATACGCAGTATTTT CASSLAPTSGGAAGTDTQYF
TRBJ2-7 TRBV2 NA NA TGTGCCAGCAGTGAAACTGTCCTTTACGAGCAGTACTTC CASSETVLYEQYF
TRBJ1-1 TRBV2 NA NA TGTGCCAGACAGGCAAACACTGAAGCTTTCTTT CARQANTEAFF
TRBJ2-1 TRBV7-3 NA NA TGTGCCAGCAGCAGACAGGCTAGTGACAATGAGCAGTTCTTC CASSRQASDNEQFF
TRBJ2-7 TRBV6-5 NA NA TGTGCCAGCAGTCTCCACAGTCGCTCCTACGAGCAGTACTTC CASSLHSRSYEQYF
TRBJ2-3 TRBV6-4 TRBD2 NA TGTGCCAGCAGTTCCGCGGGGGAGGGAGATACGCAGTATTTT CASSSAGEGDTQYF
TRBJ1-6 TRBV10-3 NA NA TGTGCCATCAGTGAGCAGGGAACCCTAAATTCACCCCTCCACTTT CAISEQGTLNSPLHF
TRBJ1-1 TRBV20-1 NA NA TGCAGTGCTAGAGCTTACACTGAAGCTTTCTTT CSARAYTEAFF
TRBJ1-5 TRBV5-1 TRBD1 NA TGCGCCAGCAGCCAGGGGGGAGGAAATCAGCCCCAGCATTTT CASSQGGGNQPQHF
TRBJ2-7 TRBV18 NA NA TGTGCCAGCTCACCATCTTCAGGGGAGAGCGAGCAGTACTTC CASSPSSGESEQYF
TRBJ1-2 TRBV18 TRBD1 few TGTGCCAGCTCACCCGGGACAGATTCTAACTATGGCTACACCTTC CASSPGTDSNYGYTF
TRBJ1-2 TRBV7-2 TRBD1 NA TGTGCCAGCAGCTTAGGAGGACAGGGGGCGTTTGGCTACACCTTC CASSLGGQGAFGYTF
TRBJ1-2 TRBV19 TRBD1 NA TGTGCCAGTAGTGGGACAGGAGCGGGATATGGCTACACCTTC CASSGTGAGYGYTF
TRBJ1-4 TRBV2 NA NA TGTGCCAGCAGTGAGGGGGCTAATATATATGAAAAACTGTTTTTT CASSEGANIYEKLFF
TRBJ1-2 TRBV5-4 NA NA TGTGCCAGCAGTTCTCGGGGGGCGCGTGGCTACACCTTC CASSSRGARGYTF
TRBJ1-1 TRBV19 NA NA TGTGCCAGTAAGAGTCAGGGGTTAGGGAACACTGAAGCTTTCTTT CASKSQGLGNTEAFF
TRBJ2-1 TRBV5-1 NA NA TGCGCCAGCATAAGGACTTTCACCGACAATGAGCAGTTCTTC CASIRTFTDNEQFF
TRBJ2-5 TRBV6-5 NA NA TGTGCCAGCAGGCTAATGGAGACCCAGTACTTC CASRLMETQYF
TRBJ2-1 TRBV19 NA NA TGTGCCAGTGGCAGGGGGGTCTACAATGAGCAGTTCTTC CASGRGVYNEQFF
TRBJ2-7 TRBV18 NA NA TGTGCCAGCTCACCGGAGACGGGAACCACCTACGAGCAGTACTTC CASSPETGTTYEQYF
TRBJ1-2 TRBV19 NA NA TGTGCCAGTAGTATAGATTGGGCAGCTCCTACCACCTATGGCTACACCTTC CASSIDWAAPTTYGYTF
TRBJ1-1 TRBV9 TRBD1 few TGTGCCAGCAGCGCACAGGGGAGCCGAACTGAAGCTTTCTTT CASSAQGSRTEAFF
TRBJ2-3 TRBV2 NA NA TGTGCCAGCAGTTCCCTACCCTCCGATACGCAGTATTTT CASSSLPSDTQYF
TRBJ2-7 TRBV6-5 NA NA TGTGCCAGCAGTCAGGCGACAGACTCCTACGAGCAGTACTTC CASSQATDSYEQYF
TRBJ1-1 TRBV2 TRBD1 NA TGTGCCAGCACGGACCCCGGAACCTTGACAGGGTTAGCTTTCTTT CASTDPGTLTGLAFF
TRBJ1-2 TRBV4-2 NA NA TGTGCCAGCAGCACGACAGGTCGGATCAACTATGGCTACACCTTC CASSTTGRINYGYTF
TRBJ1-1 TRBV5-1 NA NA TGCGCCAGCAGCATCGACAGCATGAACACTGAAGCTTTCTTT CASSIDSMNTEAFF
TRBJ2-5 TRBV5-6 NA NA TGTGCCAGCAGCCTGACAGATCAAGAGACCCAGTACTTC CASSLTDQETQYF
TRBJ2-2 TRBV4-2 TRBD2 NA TGTGCCAGCAGCCAACCGGGGGGAATCCTGAACACCGGGGAGCTGTTTTTT CASSQPGGILNTGELFF
TRBJ2-7 TRBV15 NA once TGTGCCACCAGCCCCGGGATATTTGAGGGAGGCTACGAGCAGTACTTC CATSPGIFEGGYEQYF
TRBJ2-2 TRBV7-9 NA NA TGTGCCAGCAGCCACACTAGCCGGTCCACCGGGGAGCTGTTTTTT CASSHTSRSTGELFF